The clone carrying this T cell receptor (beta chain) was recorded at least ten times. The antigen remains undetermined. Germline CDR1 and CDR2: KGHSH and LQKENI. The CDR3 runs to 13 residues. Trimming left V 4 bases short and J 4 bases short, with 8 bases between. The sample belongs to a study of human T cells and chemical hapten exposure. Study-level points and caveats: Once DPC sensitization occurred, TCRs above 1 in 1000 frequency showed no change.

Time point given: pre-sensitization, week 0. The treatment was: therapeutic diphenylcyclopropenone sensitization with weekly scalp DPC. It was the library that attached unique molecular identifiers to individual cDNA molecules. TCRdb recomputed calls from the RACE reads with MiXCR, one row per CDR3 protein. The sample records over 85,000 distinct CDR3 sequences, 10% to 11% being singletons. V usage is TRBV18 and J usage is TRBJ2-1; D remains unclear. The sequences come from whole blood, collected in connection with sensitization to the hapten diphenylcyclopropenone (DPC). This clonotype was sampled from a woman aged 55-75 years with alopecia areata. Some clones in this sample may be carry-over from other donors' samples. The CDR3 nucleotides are TGTGCCAGCTCACATCCGGTATACAATGAGCAGTTCTTC. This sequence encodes CASSHPVYNEQFF.